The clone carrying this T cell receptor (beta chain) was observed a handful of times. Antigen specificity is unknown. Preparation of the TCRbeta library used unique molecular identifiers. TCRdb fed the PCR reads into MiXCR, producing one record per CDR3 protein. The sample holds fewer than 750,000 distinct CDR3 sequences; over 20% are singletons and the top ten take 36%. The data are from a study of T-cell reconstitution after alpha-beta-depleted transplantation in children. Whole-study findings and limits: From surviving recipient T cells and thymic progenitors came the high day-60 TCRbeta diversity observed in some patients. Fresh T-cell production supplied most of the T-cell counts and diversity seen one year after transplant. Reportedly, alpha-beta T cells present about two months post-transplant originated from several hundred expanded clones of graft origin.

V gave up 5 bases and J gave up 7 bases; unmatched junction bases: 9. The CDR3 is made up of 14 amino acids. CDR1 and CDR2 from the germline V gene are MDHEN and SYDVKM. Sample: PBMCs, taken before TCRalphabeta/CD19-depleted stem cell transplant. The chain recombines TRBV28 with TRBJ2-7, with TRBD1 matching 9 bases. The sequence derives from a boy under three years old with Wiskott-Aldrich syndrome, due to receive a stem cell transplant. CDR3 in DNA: TGTGCCAGCAGTGTGACAGGGGGGGTATTAGAGCAGTACTTC. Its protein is CASSVTGGVLEQYF.